Following are 24 T cell receptor beta chains from one sample sequenced in a study of T cell responses to AZD1222 COVID-19 vaccine. Profiling relied on immunoSEQ multiplex PCR, and the TCRdb table lists in-frame clones only, not all of them. The sample has about 150,000 clones, 85% to 95% seen once; the top ten hold roughly 1.6%. The sequencing here drew on peripheral blood, taken 28 days after the second AZD1222 dose. The receptors were sampled from an adult who received the AZD1222 COVID-19 vaccine.

This chain links TRBV13 with TRBJ1-1; TRBD1 is a possible D gene (6 bases). Per germline, CDR1 PRHDT and CDR2 FYEKMQ (reference sequence). Trimming left V 5 bases short and J 8 bases short, with 15 bases between. The CDR3 loop spans 13 amino acids. DNA of the CDR3: TGTGCCAGCAGCCTCGGGGGCTTAGAGGAAGCTTTCTTT. This translates into CASSLGGLEEAFF. The full variable domain, with the rest looked up from reference TRBV13 and TRBJ1-1, is AAGVIQSPRHLIKEKRETATLKCYPIPRHDTVYWYQQGPGQDPQFLISFYEKMQSDKGSIPDRFSAQQFSDYHSELNMSSLELGDSALYFCASSLGGLEEAFFGQGTRLTVV.

This chain connects TRBV3-1 (or the pseudogene TRBV3-2) to TRBJ1-5, with D possibly TRBD1 on 5 matching bases. Trimming left V 0 bases short and J 6 bases short, with 15 bases between. CDR1 is LGHDT, CDR2 YNNKEL, per germline (reference sequence). The CDR3 has 16 residues. In DNA, the CDR3 is TGTGCCAGCAGCCAAGATTCACCAGGGAAGGGTCAGCCCCAGCATTTT. Its protein product is CASSQDSPGKGQPQHF.

This chain uses TRBV5-4 with TRBJ2-5; 11 nucleotides agree with TRBD2. The V segment lost 7 bases and the J segment 1 base; nucleotides outside the gene matches: 3. The CDR3 consists of 14 residues. Germline V gene lookup returns CDR1 SGHNT and CDR2 YYREEE (reference sequence). For the CDR3, the DNA is TGTGCCAGCGGGACTAGCGGCCTCCAAGAGACCCAGTACTTC. Encoded protein: CASGTSGLQETQYF.

This clone has only a few counts. The chain combines TRBV6-5 with TRBJ1-3, with 7 bases aligning to TRBD1. Trimming at V came to 4 bases and at J to 9 bases, leaving 15 bases not matched to a gene. This CDR3 is built from 16 residues. Germline lookup yields CDR1 MNHEY and CDR2 SVGAGI. CDR3 DNA sequence: TGTGCCAGCAGTTCCACCTTAGCAGGGGGTGGTGGCACCATATATTTT. Protein product: CASSSTLAGGGGTIYF.

This chain uses TRBV2 with TRBJ1-3; 10 bases map to TRBD1. The CDR3 spans 15 residues. From germline, CDR1 is SNHLY and CDR2 FYNNEI. The V and J ends lost 4 bases and 3 bases, in that order; junction bases with no gene match: 3. CDR3 loop: CASSADRGLGNTIYF. The CDR3 DNA reads as TGTGCCAGCAGTGCAGACAGGGGGCTTGGAAACACCATATATTTT.

The chain uses TRBV5-6 and TRBJ2-7; possible D gene TRBD1, 6 bases. Trimming removed 4 bases at V and 4 bases at J, with 15 bases between. The CDR3 length is 14 residues. Looked up from germline, CDR1 is SGHDT and CDR2 is YYEEEE. CDR3 DNA: TGTGCCAGCAGCCCCGCGACAGGATCTTACGAGCAGTACTTC. Its translation is CASSPATGSYEQYF.

This clone was seen once. The chain employs TRBV6-1 and TRBJ1-1; weak D call: TRBD1 (5 bases). The CDR3 is 14 amino acids. Trimming took off 1 base at V and 7 bases at J, with 13 bases between the two ends. Germline values: CDR1 MNHNS, CDR2 SASEGT. For the CDR3, the DNA is TGTGCCAGCAGTGAAGTAAGGGGCAGGGTTGAAGCTTTCTTT. Amino acids: CASSEVRGRVEAFF.

This clone was recorded once. The chain joins TRBV19 to TRBJ2-3, with 10 bases that match TRBD1. The CDR3 loop spans 14 amino acids. Trimming at V came to 5 bases and at J to 8 bases, leaving 7 bases not matched to a gene. Germline V gene sequence: CDR1 LNHDA, CDR2 SQIVND (reference sequence). The CDR3 DNA sequence: TGTGCCAGTAGTGGGGGACAGGGGTTAGGTACGCAGTATTTT. Protein: CASSGGQGLGTQYF. Full variable domain (remainder filled in from reference TRBV19 and TRBJ2-3): DGGITQSPKYLFRKEGQNVTLSCEQNLNHDAMYWYRQDPGQGLRLIYYSQIVNDFQKGDIAEGYSVSREKKESFPLTVTSAQKNPTAFYLCASSGGQGLGTQYFGPGTRLTVL.

CDR3: CASSPVAGHNEQFF. The DNA for the CDR3 is TGTGCCAGCTCACCGGTCGCGGGACACAATGAGCAGTTCTTC. The chain combines TRBV18 with TRBJ2-1; D may be TRBD2 (6 bases). CDR1 and CDR2 from the germline V gene are KGHSH and LQKENI. This CDR3 region has 14 residues. The V and J ends lost 3 bases and 5 bases respectively, with 11 bases between them.

The chain uses TRBV6-5 and TRBJ1-1, with a tentative D call TRBD1 (5 bases). The CDR3 runs to 15 residues. V was clipped by 0 bases and J by 6 bases, with 14 bases between them. In germline, CDR1 is MNHEY, CDR2 SVGAGI. The CDR3, as DNA: TGTGCCAGCAGTTACTCGATTGAGGGGAGGGCTGAAGCTTTCTTT. Translating gives CASSYSIEGRAEAFF.

This clone was detected only a few times. This rearrangement joins TRBV7-2 to TRBJ1-1; D remains unclear. CDR1 and CDR2 (germline): SGHTA, FQGNSA. CDR3 length: 14 residues. The V gene lost 5 bases and the J gene lost 7 bases, with 17 bases spanning the gap. Here the CDR3 DNA reads TGTGCCAGCAGCGACCGGTTTTTGGGAGATGAAGCTTTCTTT. It translates to CASSDRFLGDEAFF.

The J gene is TRBJ1-1, the V gene TRBV19; D call uncertain. The CDR3 is 17 amino acids. Trimming took 3 bases from V and 2 from J, leaving 19 bases between them. Germline CDR1 LNHDA, CDR2 SQIVND (reference sequence). CDR3 coding DNA: TGTGCCAGTAGTATGAGGCGCAGCGCGGGCCGAAACACTGAAGCTTTCTTT. Amino acids: CASSMRRSAGRNTEAFF.

This chain joins TRBV19 and TRBJ1-4, with 10 bases aligning to TRBD1. V lost 2 bases to trimming and J lost 12 bases; unmatched junction nucleotides: 3. In germline, CDR1 is LNHDA, CDR2 SQIVND (reference sequence). There are 13 residues in the CDR3. DNA of the CDR3: TGTGCCAGTAGTATATGGGACAGGGGTGAACTGTTTTTT. Translation: CASSIWDRGELFF.

The CDR3 loop reads CASSPPMSQPQHF. Here the CDR3 DNA reads TGCGCCAGCAGCCCCCCCATGAGTCAGCCCCAGCATTTT. The V and J genes are TRBV4-1 and TRBJ1-5, with no clear D. Germline V gene lookup returns CDR1 MGHRA and CDR2 YSYEKL. V dropped 4 bases and J dropped 6 bases, with 10 bases sitting between them. There are 13 residues in the CDR3.

The chain recombines TRBV5-1 with TRBJ2-1; 8 bases fit TRBD2. V lost 2 bases to trimming and J lost 5 bases; unmatched junction nucleotides: 6. Germline V gene data show CDR1 as SGHRS and CDR2 as YFSETQ. The CDR3 extends over 15 amino acids. This chain's CDR3 is CASSLWRGADNEQFF. CDR3 nucleotides: TGCGCCAGCAGCTTATGGCGGGGGGCCGACAATGAGCAGTTCTTC.

The chain carries TRBV24-1 and TRBJ2-5, with 10 bases identical to TRBD2. The CDR3 has 14 amino acids. Germline V gene data show CDR1 as KGHDR and CDR2 as SFDVKD. The V segment lost 3 bases and the J segment 5 bases; nucleotides outside the gene matches: 2. As DNA, the CDR3 is TGTGCCACCAGTGATGATAGCGGGAGGGAGACCCAGTACTTC. Amino acid sequence: CATSDDSGRETQYF.

This clone appeared once. This chain connects TRBV2 to TRBJ1-2; 9 bases agree with TRBD1. V lost 7 bases and J lost 5; bases outside the gene matches: 20. This CDR3 contains 18 residues. Germline loops: CDR1 SNHLY, CDR2 FYNNEI. In DNA form, the CDR3 reads TGTGCCAGCACCGGACACCGGGACAGGGTCCCACTTCTATATGGCTACACCTTC. Protein: CASTGHRDRVPLLYGYTF.

The CDR3 loop reads CASRVSNEQFF. The CDR3, as DNA: TGTGCCAGCCGGGTCTCCAATGAGCAGTTCTTC. The chain couples TRBV18 to TRBJ2-1; D is unclear. Germline V CDR1 and CDR2: KGHSH, LQKENI. V was clipped by 8 bases and J by 6 bases, with 8 bases between them. This CDR3 region has 11 residues.

This chain uses TRBV18 with TRBJ1-1, with a possible D match to TRBD1 (6 bases). The V gene's germline CDR1 is KGHSH and CDR2 LQKENI. This CDR3 is built from 15 residues. Trimming shortened V by 2 bases and J by 5 bases, and 15 bases separated the two germline ends. In nucleotides, the CDR3 is TGTGCCAGCTCACCAATACCTGGGGGCGGAACTGAAGCTTTCTTT. Protein sequence: CASSPIPGGGTEAFF.

The J gene is TRBJ2-3, the V gene TRBV4-1; TRBD2 matches 8 bases. CDR3 size: 14 residues. V shed 6 bases, J shed 3 bases, and the junction held 5 bases outside the gene matches. Looked up from germline, CDR1 is MGHRA and CDR2 is YSYEKL. The CDR3, as DNA: TGCGCCAGCAGTTTCGGGGGGGCAACAGATACGCAGTATTTT. The encoded protein is CASSFGGATDTQYF.

The V and J genes are TRBV12-3 or TRBV12-4 and TRBJ2-7, with D unresolved. V dropped 0 bases and J dropped 1 base, with 4 bases sitting between them. The CDR3 length is 13 residues. The CDR3 coding sequence is TGTGCCAGCAGTTTAGCCCCTTCCTACGAGCAGTACTTC. Protein product: CASSLAPSYEQYF.

The chain combines TRBV7-8 with TRBJ2-7; TRBD2 might be the D (5 bases). Germline loops: CDR1 SGHVS, CDR2 FQNEAQ. Trimming took off 3 bases at V and 5 bases at J, with 20 bases between the two ends. The CDR3 spans 16 residues. CDR3 coding DNA: TGTGCCAGCAGCTTCCCCTCCCGGACGGCCGGGGACGAGCAGTACTTC. It specifies CASSFPSRTAGDEQYF.

This rearrangement joins TRBV5-6 to TRBJ2-5; the D is unclear. Germline lookup yields CDR1 SGHDT and CDR2 YYEEEE. The CDR3 sequence is 13 residues long. Trimming left V 0 bases short and J 4 bases short, with 7 bases between. CDR3 loop: CASSLDRSETQYF. The CDR3 DNA reads TGTGCCAGCAGCTTGGACAGATCAGAGACCCAGTACTTC.

V gene TRBV30 combines with J gene TRBJ2-1; tentatively, D is TRBD2 (5 bases). There are 15 residues in the CDR3. Germline V lookup: CDR1 GTSNPN, CDR2 SVGIG (reference sequence). V was cut by 2 bases and J by 1 base, with 12 bases left in between. The CDR3 region is CAWSKERVSYNEQFF. CDR3 nucleotide sequence: TGTGCCTGGAGTAAGGAGAGGGTATCCTACAATGAGCAGTTCTTC.